This T cell receptor beta chain comes out of a study of blood T cell repertoires in COVID-19. Trimming shortened V by 6 bases and J by 5 bases, and 14 bases separated the two germline ends. This CDR3 contains 14 residues. Germline V gene sequence: CDR1 MNHEY, CDR2 SVGAGI. Authors' data handling: Reference gene primers were amplified, and this amplification served to estimate nucleated cell counts. Using immunoSEQ multiplex PCR, the repertoire was profiled, and TCRdb retains in-frame clones only, with some absent. V and J calls and clone size follow that table, whereas D and trimming were derived from the DNA. The table lists about 210,000 clones, about 90% of them singletons.

The J gene is TRBJ1-5, the V gene TRBV6-5; a weak D match, TRBD1 (6 bases). Material: PBMCs or T cells enriched from blood (not recorded which). This sequence originates from a man in his thirties or forties who had recovered from COVID-19. The CDR3 DNA sequence: TGTGCCAGCAGCGGACAGAGCTCCTATCAGCCCCAGCATTTT. It translates to CASSGQSSYQPQHF.